These T cell receptor beta chains were read from a single sample in a study of cytomegalovirus exposure and HLA in healthy donors. This table comes from immunoSEQ multiplex PCR, and its TCRdb copy is limited to in-frame clones, with some not included. The sample records 100,000 to 150,000 clones, about nine tenths being singletons. Sequenced material: PBMCs. The receptors shown here come from a man between 25 and 39 years old in good health and CMV-seronegative. Both conserved end residues are part of each CDR3. Each record gives: V gene, J gene, D gene, clone size, CDR3 DNA, CDR3 protein. The D gene is left open where the match is weak. Size values are once, few and many counts, or a class for expanded clones, and some rows have none.

V: TRBV27
J: TRBJ2-7
D: TRBD1
size: NA
DNA: TGTGCCAGCAGTCGACGACAGGGGGCCTACGAGCAGTACTTC
CDR3: CASSRRQGAYEQYF

V: TRBV15
J: TRBJ1-1
D: NA
size: NA
DNA: TGTGCCACTTTTTCAGCAGGGGTGGCTGAAGCTTTCTTT
CDR3: CATFSAGVAEAFF

V: TRBV27
J: TRBJ2-5
D: TRBD1
size: NA
DNA: TGTGCCAGCAGTCCGCCCCGGACAGGGGGCGAGACCCAGTACTTC
CDR3: CASSPPRTGGETQYF

V: TRBV5-1
J: TRBJ2-5
D: TRBD2
size: NA
DNA: TGCGCCAGCAGCTTGGGGAGGACTAGCGGGGGGAGTGAGACCCAGTACTTC
CDR3: CASSLGRTSGGSETQYF

V: TRBV15
J: TRBJ2-3
D: TRBD2
size: NA
DNA: TGTGCCACCAGCAAACTGGGACTAGCGGGGGCAGATACGCAGTATTTT
CDR3: CATSKLGLAGADTQYF

V: TRBV7-2
J: TRBJ1-5
D: TRBD1
size: NA
DNA: TGTGCCAGCAGCTTTACAGGGGACCAGCCCCAGCATTTT
CDR3: CASSFTGDQPQHF

V: TRBV19
J: TRBJ1-2
D: NA
size: NA
DNA: TGTGCCAGTAGTACCGCTCGGGGCTACACCTTC
CDR3: CASSTARGYTF

V: TRBV6-1
J: TRBJ2-1
D: TRBD1
size: NA
DNA: TGTGCCAGCAGGCCACAGGACAGGGGGCTCAATGAGCAGTTCTTC
CDR3: CASRPQDRGLNEQFF

V: TRBV13
J: TRBJ2-2
D: NA
size: NA
DNA: TGTGCCAGCAGCCGCGGGGACGGAGCGAACACCGGGGAGCTGTTTTTT
CDR3: CASSRGDGANTGELFF

V: TRBV9
J: TRBJ1-1
D: NA
size: NA
DNA: TGTGCCAGCAGCCCAGGGGTCCCGAACACTGAAGCTTTCTTT
CDR3: CASSPGVPNTEAFF

V: TRBV29-1
J: TRBJ2-4
D: TRBD2
size: NA
DNA: TGCAGCGTTGATGGCGGGGGGGCCGGAAACATTCAGTACTTC
CDR3: CSVDGGGAGNIQYF

V: TRBV4-1
J: TRBJ2-3
D: TRBD2
size: NA
DNA: TGCGCTTCCGGAGAGCTAGCGGGGGACACAGATACGCAGTATTTT
CDR3: CASGELAGDTDTQYF

V: TRBV2
J: TRBJ1-5
D: TRBD1
size: NA
DNA: TGTGCCAGCAGAGGCATTACAGGGGCCAATCAGCCCCAGCATTTT
CDR3: CASRGITGANQPQHF

V: TRBV4-3
J: TRBJ1-3
D: TRBD1
size: NA
DNA: TGCGCCAGCAGCCTCCAGACAGGGCCCGGAAACACCATATATTTT
CDR3: CASSLQTGPGNTIYF

V: TRBV5-1
J: TRBJ1-2
D: NA
size: NA
DNA: TGCGCCAGCAGCTTGAGCGGGGGCGAAGGACGGGGCTACACCTTC
CDR3: CASSLSGGEGRGYTF

V: TRBV19
J: TRBJ1-2
D: NA
size: NA
DNA: TGTGCCAGTAGCACGCAGGCCAGGGAGGGTTATGGCTACACCTTC
CDR3: CASSTQAREGYGYTF

V: TRBV5-4
J: TRBJ1-5
D: NA
size: NA
DNA: TGTGCCAGCAGCTCCGGGGGGGTGTCCAATCAGCCCCAGCATTTT
CDR3: CASSSGGVSNQPQHF

V: TRBV10-3
J: TRBJ1-1
D: NA
size: NA
DNA: TGTGCCATCAGATTCAGGGGGAACACTGAAGCTTTCTTT
CDR3: CAIRFRGNTEAFF

V: TRBV4-3
J: TRBJ1-4
D: TRBD1
size: NA
DNA: TGCGCCAGCAGTAGGGGGACAGAGAATGAAAAACTGTTTTTT
CDR3: CASSRGTENEKLFF

V: TRBV25-1
J: TRBJ2-3
D: NA
size: NA
DNA: TGTGCCAGCAGTGACCCTCGACAGGGCACAGATACGCAGTATTTT
CDR3: CASSDPRQGTDTQYF

V: TRBV28
J: TRBJ1-5
D: TRBD1
size: NA
DNA: TGTGCCAGCAGCAGGGACAGTTGGCGGGGATTGGATCAGCCCCAGCATTTT
CDR3: CASSRDSWRGLDQPQHF

V: TRBV6-1
J: TRBJ2-1
D: NA
size: once
DNA: TGTGCCTCCCGGGTAAGGGGCAGCTCCTACAATGAGCAGTTCTTC
CDR3: CASRVRGSSYNEQFF

V: TRBV7-9
J: TRBJ1-1
D: NA
size: NA
DNA: TGTGCCAGCAGCTTAAGGAGGAACACTGAAGCTTTCTTT
CDR3: CASSLRRNTEAFF

V: TRBV4-3
J: TRBJ2-7
D: TRBD1
size: NA
DNA: TGCGCCAGCAGCCAAGCATTATGGGACAGGGGTCGCCCTTATTACTTC
CDR3: CASSQALWDRGRPYYF